The 27 T cell receptor beta chains reported below all come from one sample, sequenced in a study of low-dose radiotherapy and immunotherapy resistance in tumors. Priming of first-strand cDNA relied on TRAV- and TRBV-specific primers (covering alpha and beta chains). A constant-region primer paired with the V-primer adapter amplified TCRs over 20 PCR cycles. TCRdb re-analysed the reads in MiXCR, keeping a single row per CDR3 protein. The repertoire consists of about 7,300 distinct CDR3 sequences, with roughly 88% occurring once and the leading ten covering roughly 6.2%. The source is a human donor with advanced metastatic prostate, ovarian, gallbladder or colorectal cancer (not recorded which). This table probably holds off-target reads from a library built for another chain.

V gene TRBV24-1 combines with J gene TRBJ2-3; D not certain. The CDR3 is 13 amino acids. CDR1 is KGHDR, CDR2 SFDVKD, per germline. V lost 7 bases to trimming and J lost 4 bases, with 11 bases between them. The CDR3 nucleotides are TGTGCCACCAGAGGACCAGGCGCAGATACGCAGTATTTT. Translation gives CATRGPGADTQYF.

This sequence joins TRBV3-1 and TRBJ2-7, with 8 bases fitting TRBD1. With V trimmed by 3 bases and J by 2 bases, 6 bases remained unmatched. CDR1 and CDR2 (germline): LGHDT, YNNKEL (reference sequence). There are 15 residues in the CDR3. DNA for the CDR3: TGTGCCAGCAGCCACCGAACAGGGGGTACCTACGAGCAGTACTTC. Translated: CASSHRTGGTYEQYF.

V and J are TRBV18 and TRBJ1-5; D possibly corresponds to TRBD1 (5 bases). Germline lookup yields CDR1 KGHSH and CDR2 LQKENI. The germline V and J ends were trimmed by 6 bases and 10 bases, with 16 bases remaining between them. CDR3 length: 13 residues. CDR3 region: CASSSGQQNPQHF. The DNA for the CDR3 is TGTGCCAGCTCTTCAGGGCAGCAAAATCCCCAGCATTTT.

The chain has TRBV20-1 and TRBJ2-5, with no clear D. This CDR3 region has 11 residues. V was trimmed by 3 bases and J by 3 bases, leaving 5 bases between them. Per the germline V gene, CDR1 is DFQATT and CDR2 is SNEGSKA (reference sequence). The DNA for the CDR3 is TGCAGTGCTAGCCCCAAAGAGACCCAGTACTTC. This codes for CSASPKETQYF.

The chain has TRBV6-6 and TRBJ1-1, with D hard to call. This CDR3 contains 15 residues. Trimming removed 5 bases from V and 0 bases from J, with 13 bases in between. Germline V gene data show CDR1 as MNHNY and CDR2 as SVGAGI (reference sequence). The CDR3 DNA is TGTGCCAGCAGTCCCACCATGGGAATGAACACTGAAGCTTTCTTT. Residues: CASSPTMGMNTEAFF.

The V gene is TRBV23-1, the J gene TRBJ1-2; the D is unclear. TRBV23-1 is identified as an open reading frame with a role that is uncertain. This CDR3 contains 16 residues. The V gene lost 0 bases and the J gene lost 4 bases, with 15 bases spanning the gap. The CDR3 spells CASSQSRPETLYGYTF. In DNA, the CDR3 is TGCGCCAGCAGTCAATCGAGGCCGGAGACTCTCTATGGCTACACCTTC.

This chain connects TRBV21-1 to TRBJ2-5; the table's D gene call, TRBD1, was not cross checked with the DNA. TRBV21-1 is described as a pseudogene. The length of the CDR3 is 16 residues. CDR3 nucleotide sequence: TGTGCCAGCAGCCCGGGGGGGCGACACGAGGCGGAGACCCAGTACTTC. Amino acids: CASSPGGRHEAETQYF.

The chain joins TRBV5-4 to TRBJ2-3; D gene uncertain. The CDR3 length is 13 residues. With 4 bases removed from V and 5 bases from J, the gap between germline ends came to 11 bases. The germline V gene encodes CDR1 SGHNT and CDR2 YYREEE (reference sequence). The CDR3 is CASSPNTLDTQYF. The CDR3 DNA is TGTGCCAGCAGCCCCAATACTTTAGATACGCAGTATTTT.

This clonotype came up a few times. This chain uses TRBV5-1 with TRBJ1-2, with D possibly TRBD1 on 5 matching bases. The V gene's germline CDR1 is SGHRS and CDR2 YFSETQ. The CDR3 runs 14 residues. With 4 bases removed from V and 0 bases from J, the gap between germline ends came to 10 bases. The CDR3 reads CASSPGVSNYGYTF. CDR3 sequence (DNA): TGCGCCAGCAGCCCGGGGGTTTCTAACTATGGCTACACCTTC.

The rearrangement uses TRBV2 and TRBJ1-5, with D uncertain. This CDR3 spans 14 amino acids. Germline CDR1 SNHLY, CDR2 FYNNEI. V gave up 2 bases and J gave up 0 bases, with 5 bases separating them. The CDR3 DNA sequence: TGTGCCAGCAGTGAATGGGGTAGCAATCAGCCCCAGCATTTT. Amino acids: CASSEWGSNQPQHF.

This chain links TRBV2 with TRBJ1-3, with D uncertain. This CDR3 contains 16 residues. Germline lookup yields CDR1 SNHLY and CDR2 FYNNEI. Trimming cost V 3 bases and J 7 bases, with 19 bases left between them. In DNA form, the CDR3 reads TGTGCCAGCAGTGACGGGGTAGGGCGCCTTGGGAACACCATATATTTT. Its protein product is CASSDGVGRLGNTIYF.

The chain recombines TRBV5-1 with TRBJ2-7; D possibly corresponds to TRBD1 (5 bases). Per the germline V gene, CDR1 is SGHRS and CDR2 is YFSETQ. The ends were cut back, 0 bases at V and 1 base at J, with 11 bases in the middle. The CDR3 has 15 residues. The DNA of the CDR3 is TGCGCCAGCAGCTTGGGGGGCAGTCCATCCTACGAGCAGTACTTC. This codes for CASSLGGSPSYEQYF. Based on the CDR3 plus reference TRBV5-1 and TRBJ2-7, the full variable domain is KAGVTQTPRYLIKTRGQQVTLSCSPISGHRSVSWYQQTPGQGLQFLFEYFSETQRNKGNFPGRFSGRQFSNSRSEMNVSTLELGDSALYLCASSLGGSPSYEQYFGPGTRLTVT.

The chain combines TRBV29-1 with TRBJ1-1, with no clear D. From germline, CDR1 is SQVTM and CDR2 ANQGSEA. V was cut by 8 bases and J by 4 bases, with 17 bases left in between. This CDR3 region has 13 residues. The CDR3 here is CSSHSGRVTEAFF. DNA for the CDR3: TGCAGCTCCCATTCCGGGCGGGTCACTGAAGCTTTCTTT.

The genes are TRBV28 and TRBJ1-5, with 8 bases fitting TRBD1. V dropped 5 bases and J dropped 2; count of bases not matched to a gene: 2. This CDR3 has 14 residues. The germline gives CDR1 MDHEN, CDR2 SYDVKM. CDR3 in amino acids: CASSTGQGNQPQHF. The CDR3 DNA follows: TGTGCCAGCAGTACGGGACAGGGCAATCAGCCCCAGCATTTT.

The chain recombines TRBV6-2 or TRBV6-3 with TRBJ1-1, with D maybe TRBD1 (5 bases). CDR3 length: 15 residues. The germline V gene has CDR1 MNHEY and CDR2 SVGEGT. V was cut by 5 bases and J by 4 bases, with 17 bases left in between. The CDR3 region is CASSPPDRGTTEAFF. The CDR3 DNA reads as TGTGCCAGCAGTCCCCCGGATAGGGGTACCACTGAAGCTTTCTTT.

The rearrangement joins TRBV4-2 to TRBJ1-5; the D gene is possibly TRBD1 (5 bases). There are 16 residues in the CDR3. In germline, CDR1 is LGHNA, CDR2 YNFKEQ. V lost 1 base, J lost 5 bases, and 15 bases lay in between. CDR3 sequence (DNA): TGTGCCAGCAGCCAAGTAGCAGACAGTAACCATCAGCCCCAGCATTTT. It encodes CASSQVADSNHQPQHF.

This sequence joins TRBV5-1 and TRBJ2-1; D tentatively fits TRBD1 or TRBD2 (5 bases each). Deletions cut 3 bases from V and 7 bases from J, with 17 bases between. Germline CDR1 and CDR2: SGHRS and YFSETQ. The CDR3 loop spans 15 amino acids. The CDR3 reads CASSSGLGPPNEQFF. The CDR3 DNA follows: TGCGCCAGCAGCTCGGGATTGGGACCACCGAATGAGCAGTTCTTC.

V is TRBV3-1 and J is TRBJ2-4; 7 positions agree with TRBD1. Germline CDR1 LGHDT, CDR2 YNNKEL (reference sequence). The J segment lost 4 bases and the V segment lost 1 base, leaving 1 base of the junction unmatched. The CDR3 consists of 14 residues. In nucleotides, the CDR3 is TGTGCCAGCAGCCAAGCGGACAGGAAAAACATTCAGTACTTC. Protein sequence: CASSQADRKNIQYF.

The gene calls are TRBV6-5 and TRBJ1-1, with D maybe TRBD1 (5 bases). CDR3 length equals 13 residues. Trimming took off 6 bases at V and 5 bases at J, with 13 bases between the two ends. Germline lookup yields CDR1 MNHEY and CDR2 SVGAGI. The CDR3 here is CASRVRVGTEAFF. The DNA for the CDR3 is TGTGCCAGCAGAGTCAGGGTGGGGACTGAAGCTTTCTTT.

This chain joins TRBV7-9 and TRBJ2-1; 9 bases agree with TRBD1. V lost 5 bases and J lost 5; bases outside the gene matches: 7. The CDR3 sequence is 15 residues long. Germline lookup yields CDR1 SEHNR and CDR2 FQNEAQ (reference sequence). The CDR3 nucleotides read TGTGCCAGCAGCCATTCCGGGACAGGGAACAATGAGCAGTTCTTC. The encoded protein is CASSHSGTGNNEQFF.

The chain joins TRBV2 to TRBJ1-2, with D unresolved. The CDR3 contains 12 residues. Trimming shortened V by 10 bases and J by 5 bases, and 14 bases separated the two germline ends. Per germline, CDR1 SNHLY and CDR2 FYNNEI. In DNA form, the CDR3 reads TGTGCCACTGTCGGCCGGCTTTATGGCTACACCTTC. It yields the protein CATVGRLYGYTF. Drawing the rest from reference TRBV2 and TRBJ1-2, the complete variable domain is EPEVTQTPSHQVTQMGQEVILRCVPISNHLYFYWYRQILGQKVEFLVSFYNNEISEKSEIFDDQFSVERPDGSNFTLKIRSTKLEDSAMYFCATVGRLYGYTFGSGTRLTVV.

J is TRBJ1-5 and V is TRBV7-2; no firm D call. Trimming cost V 2 bases and J 0 bases, with 8 bases left between them. Germline-derived CDR1 and CDR2 are SGHTA and FQGNSA. The CDR3 loop spans 15 amino acids. The CDR3 region is CASSLIPNSNQPQHF. Written as DNA, the CDR3 is TGTGCCAGCAGCTTAATCCCAAATAGCAATCAGCCCCAGCATTTT. Filled out from reference TRBV7-2 and TRBJ1-5, the complete variable domain reads GAGVSQSPSNKVTEKGKDVELRCDPISGHTALYWYRQSLGQGLEFLIYFQGNSAPDKSGLPSDRFSAERTGGSVSTLTIQRTQQEDSAVYLCASSLIPNSNQPQHFGDGTRLSIL.

The chain links TRBV5-8 to TRBJ2-5; 7 bases map to TRBD2. V lost 4 bases to trimming and J lost 3 bases; unmatched junction nucleotides: 6. CDR1 is SGHTS and CDR2 is YDEGEE in the germline V gene. The CDR3 contains 14 residues. The CDR3 here is CASSLGLHEETQYF. The CDR3 bases are TGTGCCAGCAGCCTGGGACTACATGAAGAGACCCAGTACTTC.

The rearrangement links TRBV5-1 to TRBJ2-7, with D possibly being TRBD2 (5 bases). The V and J ends lost 1 base and 0 bases respectively, with 20 bases between them. The CDR3 length is 18 residues. Germline V gives CDR1 SGHRS, CDR2 YFSETQ. This CDR3 is CASSLITSGRGSSYEQYF. The CDR3 nucleotides are TGCGCCAGCAGCTTGATTACTTCTGGGCGAGGGAGCTCCTACGAGCAGTACTTC.

As regards this clonotype: Mismatch with germline at one junction end may stem from a read error. V is TRBV5-3 and J is TRBJ2-7, with TRBD1 matching over 7 bases. TRBV5-3 is treated as an ORF (open reading frame) with a function not yet certain. There are 12 residues in the CDR3. The CDR3 coding sequence is TGCGCCAGCCGGGACAGCTCCTACGAGCAGTACTTC. Translated, it gives CASRDSSYEQYF.

This clonotype was detected once. The gene calls are TRBV12-3 or TRBV12-4 and TRBJ2-2, with D unresolved. This CDR3 spans 15 amino acids. With 2 bases removed from V and 8 bases from J, the gap between germline ends came to 15 bases. CDR3 region: CASSLIGLGRGELFF. The CDR3 DNA follows: TGTGCCAGCAGTTTAATAGGATTGGGCCGGGGGGAGCTGTTTTTT.

The rearrangement joins TRBV19 to TRBJ1-5, with D uncertain. CDR1 LNHDA and CDR2 SQIVND come from the germline V gene (reference sequence). V lost 3 bases and J lost 5, with 5 bases in between. The CDR3 spans 12 residues. CDR3: CASSIGDQPQHF. In DNA, the CDR3 is TGTGCCAGTAGTATTGGGGATCAGCCCCAGCATTTT. Based on the CDR3 plus reference TRBV19 and TRBJ1-5, the full variable domain is DGGITQSPKYLFRKEGQNVTLSCEQNLNHDAMYWYRQDPGQGLRLIYYSQIVNDFQKGDIAEGYSVSREKKESFPLTVTSAQKNPTAFYLCASSIGDQPQHFGDGTRLSIL.